The source of this T cell receptor gamma chain is a study of Vδ1+ human thymocytes. This CDR3 region has 15 residues. The V gene's germline CDR1 is EGSNGY and CDR2 YDSYNSKV. Trimming took 0 bases from V and 2 from J; bases not matched to a gene: 7. Extracted RNA was reverse transcribed into cDNA. CDR3 amplicons came from multiplex PCR with pooled V-gene forward and constant-region reverse primers. TCRdb re-called the multiplex PCR reads with CATT. The sample includes about 36,000 gamma-chain clones, 20% to 25% of them seen just once. Overall study findings and caveats: In the thymus, TRG and TRD repertoires looked highly polyclonal with Gaussian CDR3 lengths.

Regarding this clone: Its antigen is not known. Other DNA sequences from this sample encode an identical CDR3 as well.

The origin of this receptor is a girl under three years old who had congenital heart surgery. The specimen sequenced was Vdelta1+ gamma-delta thymocytes from the thymus. Subset defined: FACS-sorted CD3+ TCRalphabeta- TCRVdelta1+ TCRVdelta2- thymocytes. The V gene is TRGV2, the J gene TRGJ1 or TRGJ2. CDR3 coding DNA: TGTGCCACCTGGGACGGGCTCGGGGATTATTATAAGAAACTCTTT. Translation: CATWDGLGDYYKKLF.